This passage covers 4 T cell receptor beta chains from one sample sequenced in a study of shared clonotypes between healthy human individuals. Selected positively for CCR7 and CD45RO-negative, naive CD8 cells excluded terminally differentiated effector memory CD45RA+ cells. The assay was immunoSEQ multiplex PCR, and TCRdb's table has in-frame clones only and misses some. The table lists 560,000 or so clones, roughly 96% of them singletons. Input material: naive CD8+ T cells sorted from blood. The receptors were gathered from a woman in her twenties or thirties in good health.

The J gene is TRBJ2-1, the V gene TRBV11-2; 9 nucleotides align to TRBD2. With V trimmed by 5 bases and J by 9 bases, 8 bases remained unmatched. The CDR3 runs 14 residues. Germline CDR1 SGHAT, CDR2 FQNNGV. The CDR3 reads CASSLGASGIEQFF. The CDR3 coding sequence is TGTGCCAGCAGCCTAGGGGCTAGCGGGATTGAGCAGTTCTTC.

The CDR3 loop reads CASSSSTGETQYF. DNA for the CDR3: TGTGCCAGCAGCAGCAGCACAGGGGAGACCCAGTACTTC. The chain links TRBV7-9 to TRBJ2-5, with D perhaps matching TRBD1 (6 bases). V lost 5 bases and J 5 bases, leaving 12 bases between the germline ends. The germline V gene encodes CDR1 SEHNR and CDR2 FQNEAQ (reference sequence). The CDR3 sequence is 13 residues long.

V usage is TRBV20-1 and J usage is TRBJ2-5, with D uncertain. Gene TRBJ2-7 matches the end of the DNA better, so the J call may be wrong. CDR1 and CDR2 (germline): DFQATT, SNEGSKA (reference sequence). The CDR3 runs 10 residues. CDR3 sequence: CSARQLEQYF. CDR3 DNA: TGCAGTGCTCGGCAACTCGAGCAGTACTTC.

The CDR3 DNA reads as TGTGCCAGCAGCTTAGTCGTAGCGGGTCACTACGAGCAGTACTTC. It yields the protein CASSLVVAGHYEQYF. The chain couples TRBV13 to TRBJ2-7; 7 bases line up with TRBD2. V shed 1 base and J 3 bases; nucleotides not matched to a gene: 6. Germline CDR1 is PRHDT and CDR2 is FYEKMQ (reference sequence). The CDR3 length is 15 residues.